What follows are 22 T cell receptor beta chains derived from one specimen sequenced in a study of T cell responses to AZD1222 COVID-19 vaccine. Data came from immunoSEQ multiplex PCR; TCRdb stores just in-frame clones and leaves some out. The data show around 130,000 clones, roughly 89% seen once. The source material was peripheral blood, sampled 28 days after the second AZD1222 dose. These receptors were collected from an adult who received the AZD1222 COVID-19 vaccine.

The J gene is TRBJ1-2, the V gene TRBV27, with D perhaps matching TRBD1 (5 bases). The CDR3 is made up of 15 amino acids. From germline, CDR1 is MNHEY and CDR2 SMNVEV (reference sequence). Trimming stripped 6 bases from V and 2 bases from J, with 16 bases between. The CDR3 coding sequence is TGTGCCAGCAGAAGGCTGCAGGGCGAGAACTATGGCTACACCTTC. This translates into CASRRLQGENYGYTF.

In DNA form, the CDR3 reads TGTGCCAGCAGCTTGCCCCTAGATAATTCACCCCTCCACTTT. Amino acid sequence: CASSLPLDNSPLHF. This sequence joins TRBV11-2 and TRBJ1-6; D gene uncertain. This CDR3 comprises 14 residues. The V gene lost 3 bases and the J gene lost 5 bases, with 8 bases spanning the gap. Germline CDR1 is SGHAT and CDR2 is FQNNGV.

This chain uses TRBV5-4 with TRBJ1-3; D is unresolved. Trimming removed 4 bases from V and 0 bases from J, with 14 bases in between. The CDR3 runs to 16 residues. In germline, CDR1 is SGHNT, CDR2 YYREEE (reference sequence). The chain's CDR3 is CASSPYDGTSGNTIYF. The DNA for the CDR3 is TGTGCCAGCAGCCCGTACGACGGCACCTCTGGAAACACCATATATTTT.

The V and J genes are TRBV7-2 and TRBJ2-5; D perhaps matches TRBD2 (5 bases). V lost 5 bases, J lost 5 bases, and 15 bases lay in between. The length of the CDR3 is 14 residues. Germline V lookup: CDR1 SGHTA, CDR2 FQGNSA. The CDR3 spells CASSLFRSGETQYF. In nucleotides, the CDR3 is TGTGCCAGCAGCCTTTTCCGATCGGGGGAGACCCAGTACTTC.

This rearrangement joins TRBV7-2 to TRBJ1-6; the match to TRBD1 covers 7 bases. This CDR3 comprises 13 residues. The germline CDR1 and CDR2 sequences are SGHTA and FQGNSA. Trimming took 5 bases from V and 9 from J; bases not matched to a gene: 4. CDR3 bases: TGTGCCAGCAGCGCCAGACAGGGTTCACCCCTCCACTTT. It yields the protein CASSARQGSPLHF.

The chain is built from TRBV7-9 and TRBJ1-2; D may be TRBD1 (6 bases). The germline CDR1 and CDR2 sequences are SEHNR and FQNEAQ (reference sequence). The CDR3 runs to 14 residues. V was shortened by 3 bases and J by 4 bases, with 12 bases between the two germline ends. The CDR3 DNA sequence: TGTGCCAGCAGCTTTAGTCAGGGGTCCTATGGCTACACCTTC. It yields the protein CASSFSQGSYGYTF. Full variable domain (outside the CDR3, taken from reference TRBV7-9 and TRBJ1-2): DTGVSQNPRHKITKRGQNVTFRCDPISEHNRLYWYRQTLGQGPEFLTYFQNEAQLEKSRLLSDRFSAERPKGSFSTLEIQRTEQGDSAMYLCASSFSQGSYGYTFGSGTRLTVV.

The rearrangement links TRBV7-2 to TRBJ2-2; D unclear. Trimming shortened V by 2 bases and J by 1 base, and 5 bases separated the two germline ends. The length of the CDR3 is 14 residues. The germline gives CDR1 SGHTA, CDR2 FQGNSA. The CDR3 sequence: CASSLRQNTGELFF. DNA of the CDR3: TGTGCCAGCAGCTTACGCCAGAACACCGGGGAGCTGTTTTTT.

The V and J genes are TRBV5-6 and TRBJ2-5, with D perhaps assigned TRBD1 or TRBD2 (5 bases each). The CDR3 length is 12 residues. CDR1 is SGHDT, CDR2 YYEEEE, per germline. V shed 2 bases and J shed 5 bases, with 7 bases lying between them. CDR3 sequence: CASSFWGETQYF. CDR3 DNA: TGTGCCAGCAGCTTCTGGGGGGAGACCCAGTACTTC.

The CDR3 reads CASSYSEGPQHF. The CDR3 DNA sequence: TGTGCCAGCAGTTACTCGGAAGGCCCCCAGCATTTT. The chain combines TRBV6-2 or TRBV6-3 with TRBJ1-5; D unresolved. The V end lost 0 bases, the J end lost 10 bases, and 7 bases lay between the germline ends. CDR1 and CDR2 (germline): MNHEY, SVGEGT. The CDR3 is 12 amino acids.

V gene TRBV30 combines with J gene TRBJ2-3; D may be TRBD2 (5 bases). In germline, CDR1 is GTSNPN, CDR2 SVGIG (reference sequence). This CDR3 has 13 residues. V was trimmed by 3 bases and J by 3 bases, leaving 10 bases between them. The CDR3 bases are TGTGCCTGGAGCCGCGGGTGGACAGATACGCAGTATTTT. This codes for CAWSRGWTDTQYF.

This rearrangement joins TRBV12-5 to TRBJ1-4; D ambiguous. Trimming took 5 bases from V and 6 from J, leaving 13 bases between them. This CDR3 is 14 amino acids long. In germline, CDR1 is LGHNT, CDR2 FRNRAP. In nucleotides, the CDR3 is TGTGCTAGTGGTCCTGATGACCGACATGAAAAACTGTTTTTT. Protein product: CASGPDDRHEKLFF.

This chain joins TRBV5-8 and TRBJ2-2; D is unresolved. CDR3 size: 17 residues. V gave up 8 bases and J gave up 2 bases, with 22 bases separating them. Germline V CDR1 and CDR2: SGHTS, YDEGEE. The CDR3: CASFIFNGPGNTGELFF. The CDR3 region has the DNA TGTGCCAGTTTTATTTTCAACGGGCCAGGCAACACCGGGGAGCTGTTTTTT.

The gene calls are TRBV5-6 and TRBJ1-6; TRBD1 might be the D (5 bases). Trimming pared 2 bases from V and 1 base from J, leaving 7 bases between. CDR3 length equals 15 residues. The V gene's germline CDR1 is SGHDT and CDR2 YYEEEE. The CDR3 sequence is CASSFSGSYNSPLHF. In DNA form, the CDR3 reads TGTGCCAGCAGCTTCTCAGGGTCCTATAATTCACCCCTCCACTTT.

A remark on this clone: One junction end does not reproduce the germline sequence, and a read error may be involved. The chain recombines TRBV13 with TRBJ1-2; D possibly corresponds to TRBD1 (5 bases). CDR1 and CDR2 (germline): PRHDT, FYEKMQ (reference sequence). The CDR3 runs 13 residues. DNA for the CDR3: TGTGCCGGCAGACAGAGACCCTCTTATGGCTACACCTTC. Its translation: CAGRQRPSYGYTF.

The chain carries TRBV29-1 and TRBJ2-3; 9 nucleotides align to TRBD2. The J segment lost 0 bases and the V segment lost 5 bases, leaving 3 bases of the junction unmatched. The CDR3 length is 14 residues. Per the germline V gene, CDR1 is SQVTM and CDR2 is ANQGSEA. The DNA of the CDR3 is TGCAGCGTTTTAGCGGGAGTTAGCACAGATACGCAGTATTTT. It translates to CSVLAGVSTDTQYF.

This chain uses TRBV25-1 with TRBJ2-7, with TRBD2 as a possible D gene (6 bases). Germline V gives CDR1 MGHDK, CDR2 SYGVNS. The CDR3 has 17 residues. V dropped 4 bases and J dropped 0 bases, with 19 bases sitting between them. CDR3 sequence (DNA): TGTGCCAGCAGTGGGGACCGGGAGAGACCTTACTCCTACGAGCAGTACTTC. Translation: CASSGDRERPYSYEQYF.

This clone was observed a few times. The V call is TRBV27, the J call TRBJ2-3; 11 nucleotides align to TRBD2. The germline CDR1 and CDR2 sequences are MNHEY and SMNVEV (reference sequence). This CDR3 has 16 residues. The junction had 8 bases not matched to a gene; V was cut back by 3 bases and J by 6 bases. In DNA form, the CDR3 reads TGTGCCAGCAGTTTCCACGGGACTAGCGGATCTGATACGCAGTATTTT. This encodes CASSFHGTSGSDTQYF.

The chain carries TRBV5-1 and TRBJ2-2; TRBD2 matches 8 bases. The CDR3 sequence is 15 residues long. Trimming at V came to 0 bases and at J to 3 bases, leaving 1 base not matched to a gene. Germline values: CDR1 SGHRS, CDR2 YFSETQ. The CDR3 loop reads CASSLVSGDTGELFF. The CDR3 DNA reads TGCGCCAGCAGCTTGGTTAGCGGGGACACCGGGGAGCTGTTTTTT.

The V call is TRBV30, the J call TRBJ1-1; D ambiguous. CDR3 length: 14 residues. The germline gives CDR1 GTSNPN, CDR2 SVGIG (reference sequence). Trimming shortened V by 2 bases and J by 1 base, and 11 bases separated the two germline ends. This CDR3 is CAWSRRHSNTEAFF. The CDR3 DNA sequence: TGTGCCTGGAGTCGGCGACACTCGAACACTGAAGCTTTCTTT.

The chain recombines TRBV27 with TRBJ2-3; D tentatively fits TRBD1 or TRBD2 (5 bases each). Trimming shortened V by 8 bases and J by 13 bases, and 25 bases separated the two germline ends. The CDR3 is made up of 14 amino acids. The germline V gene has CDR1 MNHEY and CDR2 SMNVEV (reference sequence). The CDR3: CASLTTGPLTKEYF. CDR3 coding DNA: TGTGCCAGCCTAACTACGGGGCCTCTCACCAAGGAGTATTTT.

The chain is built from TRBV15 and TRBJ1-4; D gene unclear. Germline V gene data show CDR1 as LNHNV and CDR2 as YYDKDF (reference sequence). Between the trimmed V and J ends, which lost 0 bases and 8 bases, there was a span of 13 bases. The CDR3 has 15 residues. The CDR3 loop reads CATSRDRFGEEKLFF. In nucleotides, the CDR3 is TGTGCCACCAGCAGAGACAGATTTGGTGAAGAAAAACTGTTTTTT.

In DNA, the CDR3 is TGTGCCAGGGATTGCGCGGGAGGGCCAGAAGAGCAGTACTTC. This codes for CARDCAGGPEEQYF. This chain uses TRBV11-3 with TRBJ2-7; 9 bases map to TRBD2. The CDR3 spans 14 residues. V gave up 9 bases and J gave up 7 bases; unmatched junction bases: 13. The germline V gene encodes CDR1 SGHNT and CDR2 YENEEA.